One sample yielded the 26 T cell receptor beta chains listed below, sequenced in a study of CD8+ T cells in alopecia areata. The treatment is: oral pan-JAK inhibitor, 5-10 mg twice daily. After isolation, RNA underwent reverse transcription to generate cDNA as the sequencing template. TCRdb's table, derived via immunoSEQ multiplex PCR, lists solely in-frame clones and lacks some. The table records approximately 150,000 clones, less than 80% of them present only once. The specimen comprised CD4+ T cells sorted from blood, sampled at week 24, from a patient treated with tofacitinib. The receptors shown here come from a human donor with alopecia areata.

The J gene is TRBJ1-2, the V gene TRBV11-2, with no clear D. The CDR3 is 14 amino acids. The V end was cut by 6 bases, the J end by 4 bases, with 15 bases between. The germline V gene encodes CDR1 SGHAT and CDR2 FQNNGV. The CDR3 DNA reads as TGTGCCAGCAGTTTGACCGACAAGGGCTATGGCTACACCTTC. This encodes CASSLTDKGYGYTF.

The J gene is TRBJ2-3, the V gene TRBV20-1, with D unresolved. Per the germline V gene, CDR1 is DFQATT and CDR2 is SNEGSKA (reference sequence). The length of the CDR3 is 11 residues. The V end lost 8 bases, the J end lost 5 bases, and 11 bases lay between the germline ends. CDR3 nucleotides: TGCAGTCCCGGTTCGGGAGATACGCAGTATTTT. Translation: CSPGSGDTQYF.

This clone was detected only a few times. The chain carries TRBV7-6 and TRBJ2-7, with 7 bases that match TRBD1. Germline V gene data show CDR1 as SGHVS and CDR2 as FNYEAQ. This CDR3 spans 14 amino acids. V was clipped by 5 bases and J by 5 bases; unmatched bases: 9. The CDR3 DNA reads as TGTGCCAGCAGCCCGAGGCAGGGGGTTCACGAGCAGTACTTC. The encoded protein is CASSPRQGVHEQYF.

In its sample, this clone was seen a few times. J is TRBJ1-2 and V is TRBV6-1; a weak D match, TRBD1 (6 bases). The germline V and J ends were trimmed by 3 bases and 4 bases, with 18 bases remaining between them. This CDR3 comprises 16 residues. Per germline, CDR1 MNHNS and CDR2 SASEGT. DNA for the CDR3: TGTGCCAGCAGTGAGAGCTTCCAGGGGATCCGCTATGGCTACACCTTC. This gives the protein CASSESFQGIRYGYTF.

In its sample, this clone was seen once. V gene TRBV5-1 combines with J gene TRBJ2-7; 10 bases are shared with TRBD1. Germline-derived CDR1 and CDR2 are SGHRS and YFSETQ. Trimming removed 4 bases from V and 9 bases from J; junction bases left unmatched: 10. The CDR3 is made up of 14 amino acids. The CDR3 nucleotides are TGCGCCAGCAGCGCGGGACAGGGGCCACAGGGGCAGTACTTC. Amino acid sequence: CASSAGQGPQGQYF.

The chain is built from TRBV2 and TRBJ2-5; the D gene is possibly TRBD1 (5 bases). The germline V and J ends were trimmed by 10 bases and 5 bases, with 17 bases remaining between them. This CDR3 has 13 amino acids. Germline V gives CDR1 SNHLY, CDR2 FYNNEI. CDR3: CATLTGQRETQYF. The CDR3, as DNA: TGTGCCACCCTAACCGGACAACGTGAGACCCAGTACTTC.

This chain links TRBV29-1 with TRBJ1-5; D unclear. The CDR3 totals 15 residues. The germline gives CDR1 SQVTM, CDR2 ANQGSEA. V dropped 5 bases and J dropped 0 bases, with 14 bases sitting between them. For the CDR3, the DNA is TGCAGCGTTAGGGAGGGAGTCCATAGCAATCAGCCCCAGCATTTT. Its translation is CSVREGVHSNQPQHF.

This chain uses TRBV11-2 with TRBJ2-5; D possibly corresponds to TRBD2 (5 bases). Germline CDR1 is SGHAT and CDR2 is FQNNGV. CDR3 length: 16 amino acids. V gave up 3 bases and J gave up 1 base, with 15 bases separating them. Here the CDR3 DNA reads TGTGCCAGCAGCTTCCCCATAGGGAGACTCCAAGAGACCCAGTACTTC. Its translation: CASSFPIGRLQETQYF.

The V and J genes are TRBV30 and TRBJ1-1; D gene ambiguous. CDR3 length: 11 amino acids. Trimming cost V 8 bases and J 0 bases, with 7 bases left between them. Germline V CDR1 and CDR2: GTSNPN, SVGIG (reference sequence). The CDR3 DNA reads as TGTGCCATGAAGGTGAACACTGAAGCTTTCTTT. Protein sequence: CAMKVNTEAFF.

In nucleotides, the CDR3 is TGTGCCTGGAGTCTACTAGGACCCCAAGAGACCCAGTACTTC. Protein product: CAWSLLGPQETQYF. The V gene is TRBV30, the J gene TRBJ2-5, with D perhaps matching TRBD2 (5 bases). CDR1 and CDR2 from the germline V gene are GTSNPN and SVGIG (reference sequence). V was trimmed by 2 bases and J by 1 base, leaving 11 bases between them. The CDR3 runs 14 residues. Complete variable domain (other parts from reference TRBV30 and TRBJ2-5): SQTIHQWPATLVQPVGSPLSLECTVEGTSNPNLYWYRQAAGRGLQLLFYSVGIGQISSEVPQNLSASRPQDRQFILSSKKLLLSDSGFYLCAWSLLGPQETQYFGPGTRLLVL.

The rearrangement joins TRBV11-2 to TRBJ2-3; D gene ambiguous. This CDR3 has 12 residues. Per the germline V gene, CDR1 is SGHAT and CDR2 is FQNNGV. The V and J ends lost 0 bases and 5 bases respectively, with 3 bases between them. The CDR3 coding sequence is TGTGCCAGCAGCTTAGAAGAAGATACGCAGTATTTT. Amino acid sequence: CASSLEEDTQYF.

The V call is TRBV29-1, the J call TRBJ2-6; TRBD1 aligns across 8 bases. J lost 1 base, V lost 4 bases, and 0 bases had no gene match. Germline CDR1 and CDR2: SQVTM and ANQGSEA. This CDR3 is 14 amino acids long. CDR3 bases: TGCAGCGTTGGACAGGGGTCTGGGGCCAACGTCCTGACTTTC. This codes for CSVGQGSGANVLTF.

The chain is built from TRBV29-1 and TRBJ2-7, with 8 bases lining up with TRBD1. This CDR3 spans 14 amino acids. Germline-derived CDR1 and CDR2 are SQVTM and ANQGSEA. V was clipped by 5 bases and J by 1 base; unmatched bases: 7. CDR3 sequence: CSVTGDRRSYEQYF. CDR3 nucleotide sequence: TGCAGCGTTACCGGGGACAGGCGGTCCTACGAGCAGTACTTC.

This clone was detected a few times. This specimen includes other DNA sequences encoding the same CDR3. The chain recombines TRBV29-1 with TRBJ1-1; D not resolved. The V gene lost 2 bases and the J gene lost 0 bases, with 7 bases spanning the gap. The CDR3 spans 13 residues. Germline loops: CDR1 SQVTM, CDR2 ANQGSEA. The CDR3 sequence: CSVESQLNTEAFF. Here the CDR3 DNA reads TGCAGCGTTGAATCCCAACTGAACACTGAAGCTTTCTTT.

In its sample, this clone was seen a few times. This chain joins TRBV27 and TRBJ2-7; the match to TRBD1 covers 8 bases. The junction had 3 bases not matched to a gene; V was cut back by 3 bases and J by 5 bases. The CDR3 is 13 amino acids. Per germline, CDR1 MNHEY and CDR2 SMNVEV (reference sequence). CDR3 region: CASSFLDRDEQYF. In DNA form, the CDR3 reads TGTGCCAGCAGTTTTCTGGACAGGGACGAGCAGTACTTC.

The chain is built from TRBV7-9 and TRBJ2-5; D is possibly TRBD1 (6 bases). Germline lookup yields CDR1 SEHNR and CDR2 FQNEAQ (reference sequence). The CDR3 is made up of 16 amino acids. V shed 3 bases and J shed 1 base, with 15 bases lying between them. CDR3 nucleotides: TGTGCCAGCAGCTTCGGGACAAACACTCTCCAAGAGACCCAGTACTTC. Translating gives CASSFGTNTLQETQYF.

CDR3 amino acids: CAWSVQAAYEQYF. The CDR3 DNA reads TGTGCCTGGAGTGTACAGGCAGCCTACGAGCAGTACTTC. The rearrangement uses TRBV30 and TRBJ2-7; D possibly corresponds to TRBD1 (5 bases). V was cut by 0 bases and J by 2 bases, with 8 bases left in between. This CDR3 comprises 13 residues. Germline V lookup: CDR1 GTSNPN, CDR2 SVGIG (reference sequence).

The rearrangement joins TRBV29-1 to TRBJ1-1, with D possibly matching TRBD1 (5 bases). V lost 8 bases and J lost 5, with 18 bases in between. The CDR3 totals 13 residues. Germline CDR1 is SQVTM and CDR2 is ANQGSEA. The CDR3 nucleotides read TGCAGCACCTCCAGGGTGGGAGTAACTGAAGCTTTCTTT. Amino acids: CSTSRVGVTEAFF.

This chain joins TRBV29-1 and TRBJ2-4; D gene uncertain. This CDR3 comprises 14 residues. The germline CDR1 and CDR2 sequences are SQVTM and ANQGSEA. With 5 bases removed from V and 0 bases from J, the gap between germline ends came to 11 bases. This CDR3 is CSVMARLAKNIQYF. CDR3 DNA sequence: TGCAGCGTTATGGCCCGACTAGCCAAAAACATTCAGTACTTC.

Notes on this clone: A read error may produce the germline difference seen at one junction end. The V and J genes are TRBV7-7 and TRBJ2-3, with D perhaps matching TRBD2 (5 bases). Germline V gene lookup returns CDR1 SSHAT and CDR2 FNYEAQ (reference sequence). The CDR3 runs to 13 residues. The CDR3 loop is CASSSTRPGTQYF. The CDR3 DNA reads TGTGCTAGCAGCTCTACTAGACCGGGTACGCAGTATTTT. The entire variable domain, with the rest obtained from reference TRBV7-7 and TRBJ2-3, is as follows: GAGVSQSPRYKVTKRGQDVTLRCDPISSHATLYWYQQALGQGPEFLTYFNYEAQPDKSGLPSDRFSAERPEGSISTLTIQRTEQRDSAMYRCASSSTRPGTQYFGPGTRLTVL.

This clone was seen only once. The CDR3: CSVAVGEKLFF. CDR3 sequence (DNA): TGCAGCGTTGCGGTTGGAGAAAAACTGTTTTTT. V gene TRBV29-1 combines with J gene TRBJ1-4, with D hard to call. This CDR3 has 11 amino acids. V was trimmed by 4 bases and J by 8 bases, leaving 8 bases between them. The germline V gene has CDR1 SQVTM and CDR2 ANQGSEA.

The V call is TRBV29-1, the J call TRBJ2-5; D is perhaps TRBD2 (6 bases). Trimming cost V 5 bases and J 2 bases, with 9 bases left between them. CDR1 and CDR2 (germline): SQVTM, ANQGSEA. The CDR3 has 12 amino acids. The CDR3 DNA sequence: TGCAGCGTTTTACTAGCTCAAGAGACCCAGTACTTC. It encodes CSVLLAQETQYF.

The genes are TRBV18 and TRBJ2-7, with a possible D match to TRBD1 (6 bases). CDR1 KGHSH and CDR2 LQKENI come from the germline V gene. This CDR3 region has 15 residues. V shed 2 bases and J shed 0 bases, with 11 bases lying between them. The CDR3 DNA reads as TGTGCCAGCTCACCAAAGGGGGATCCCTCCTACGAGCAGTACTTC. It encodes CASSPKGDPSYEQYF.

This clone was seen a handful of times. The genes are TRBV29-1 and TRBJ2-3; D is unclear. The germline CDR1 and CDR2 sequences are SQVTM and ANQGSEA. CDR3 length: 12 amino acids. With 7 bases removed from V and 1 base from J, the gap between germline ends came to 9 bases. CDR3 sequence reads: CSAQLGTDTQYF. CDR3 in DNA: TGCAGCGCCCAACTGGGCACAGATACGCAGTATTTT.

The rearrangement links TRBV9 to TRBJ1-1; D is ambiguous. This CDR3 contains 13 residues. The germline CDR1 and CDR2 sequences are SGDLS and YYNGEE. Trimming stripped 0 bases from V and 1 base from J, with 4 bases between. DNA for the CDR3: TGTGCCAGCAGCGTAGCGGGGAACACTGAAGCTTTCTTT. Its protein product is CASSVAGNTEAFF.

The CDR3 bases are TGCGCCAGCAGCTTGGCCAGGGTGAACACCGGGGAGCTGTTTTTT. It yields the protein CASSLARVNTGELFF. The chain combines TRBV5-1 with TRBJ2-2, with D possibly matching TRBD1 (5 bases). This CDR3 contains 15 residues. Looked up from germline, CDR1 is SGHRS and CDR2 is YFSETQ. Trimming removed 0 bases at V and 1 base at J, with 7 bases between.